This T cell receptor beta chain comes out of a study of radiotherapy plus CTLA-4 blockade in lung cancer. Study-level findings and limits: It was early blood T cell clone dynamics, with interferon-beta, that reportedly best predicted response. TCR clones originating in tumors grew in number in blood after radiotherapy plus ipilimumab.

This CDR3 is 13 amino acids long. Germline V gene lookup returns CDR1 MRHNA and CDR2 SNTAGT. With 8 bases removed from V and 7 bases from J, the gap between germline ends came to 12 bases. TCRdb keeps only in-frame clones here, not all; method: immunoSEQ multiplex PCR. The sample carries tens of thousands of clones, around 80% recorded once. Turning to this clone: The target antigen is unknown.

The specimen comprised peripheral blood, sampled from a patient treated with radiotherapy plus ipilimumab. The clonotype originates from a human donor with non-small cell lung cancer who had a complete response to radiotherapy plus ipilimumab. The chain joins TRBV6-4 to TRBJ1-6; D call uncertain. This chain's CDR3 is CASSMTGNSPLHF. CDR3 DNA sequence: TGTGCCAGCTCAATGACGGGAAATTCACCCCTCCACTTT.